This T cell receptor (beta chain) was found in a study of blood T cells in healthy people across ages. The study, taken as a whole, reports: Diversity estimates drawn from one million T cells were deemed underestimates. Possibly confounding the expanded clonotype changes was the fact that donor CMV status was unknown. Measured against age, TCR beta diversity per million T cells decreased in a roughly linear manner.

This CDR3 contains 16 residues. Looked up from germline, CDR1 is SEHNR and CDR2 is FQNEAQ (reference sequence). With 4 bases clipped from V and 0 bases from J, the junction kept 8 bases outside the gene matches. With a J-beta primer mix and a sample-barcoded 5' primer, a second PCR ran 7 to 11 cycles. TCRdb independently ran MiXCR on the 5' RACE reads; one entry per CDR3 protein. The sample shows about 1.4 million distinct CDR3 sequences, 45% to 70% of them seen only once. Comment on this clonotype: What it binds is not known.

V usage is TRBV7-9 and J usage is TRBJ2-7, with TRBD2 identical over 8 bases. The sequenced sample consisted of blood. The receptor was derived from a man aged 18-30 years in good health. This CDR3 is CASSSLSGETSYEQYF. The DNA of the CDR3 is TGTGCCAGCAGCTCCCTTAGCGGGGAAACCTCCTACGAGCAGTACTTC.